This TCR beta chain is drawn from a study of shared T cell receptors in the human thymus. Sequencing used immunoSEQ multiplex PCR; TCRdb keeps in-frame clones, though not all of them. This table holds 700,000 or so clones, approximately 85% found once. The V gene end was trimmed by 7 bases and the J gene end by 11 bases; junction bases not matched to a gene: 11. The CDR3 is made up of 13 amino acids. The germline CDR1 and CDR2 sequences are GTSNPN and SVGIG (reference sequence). These data were also filed under a second study, of human thymus T cells. That study reports: Donation came from healthy Finnish infants having corrective surgery for congenital heart defects. What related research reported was that thymic repertoires overlapped highly among unrelated individuals.

The chain links TRBV30 to TRBJ1-1; 12 bases line up with TRBD1. The material sequenced was thymocytes. This receptor was obtained from a girl less than two years old with a congenital heart defect. As DNA, the CDR3 is TGTGCCTCCTCCGGGACAGGGGGCTCTTGGGCTTTCTTT. It translates to CASSGTGGSWAFF. The full variable domain, its missing parts supplied by reference TRBV30 and TRBJ1-1, is SQTIHQWPATLVQPVGSPLSLECTVEGTSNPNLYWYRQAAGRGLQLLFYSVGIGQISSEVPQNLSASRPQDRQFILSSKKLLLSDSGFYLCASSGTGGSWAFFGQGTRLTVV.